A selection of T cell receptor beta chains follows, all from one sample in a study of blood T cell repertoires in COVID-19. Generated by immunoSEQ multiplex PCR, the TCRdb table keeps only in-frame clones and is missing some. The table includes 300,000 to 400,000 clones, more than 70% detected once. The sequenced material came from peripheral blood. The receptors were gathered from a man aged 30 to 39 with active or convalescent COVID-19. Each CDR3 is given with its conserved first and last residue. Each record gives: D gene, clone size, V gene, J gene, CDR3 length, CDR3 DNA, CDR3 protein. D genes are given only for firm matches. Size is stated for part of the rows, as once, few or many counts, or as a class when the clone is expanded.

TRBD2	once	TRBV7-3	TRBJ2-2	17	TGTGCCAGCAGCTTAAGGAATCCAGCGGGAGGCACCGGGGAGCTGTTTTTT	CASSLRNPAGGTGELFF
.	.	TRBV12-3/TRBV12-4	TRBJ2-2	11	TGTGCCAGCAAAGGGGCCGGGGAGCTGTTTTTT	CASKGAGELFF
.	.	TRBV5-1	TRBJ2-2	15	TGCGCCAGCAGCTGGGACATCCCGGCCACCGGGGAGCTGTTTTTT	CASSWDIPATGELFF
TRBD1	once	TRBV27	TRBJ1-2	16	TGTGCCAGCAGTTTAAAGGCCCACAGGGGACCCTATGGCTACACCTTC	CASSLKAHRGPYGYTF
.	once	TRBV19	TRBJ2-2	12	TGTGCCAGTAGTTCGACACCGGGGGAGCTGTTTTTT	CASSSTPGELFF
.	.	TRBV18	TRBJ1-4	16	TGTGCCAGCTCACAAATTTCAGGGGCAACTAATGAAAAACTGTTTTTT	CASSQISGATNEKLFF
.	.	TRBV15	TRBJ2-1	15	TGTGCCACCAGCAGAGGGGACGGGAGAAACAATGAGCAGTTCTTC	CATSRGDGRNNEQFF
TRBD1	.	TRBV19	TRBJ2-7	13	TGTGCCAGTAGTATGGACAGGACCTACGAGCAGTACTTC	CASSMDRTYEQYF
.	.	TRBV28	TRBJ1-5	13	TGTGCCGATGGAGGGAGGGCCCAACAGCCCCAGCATTTT	CADGGRAQQPQHF
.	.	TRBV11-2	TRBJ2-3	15	TGTGCCAGCAGCTTAGGGAGCGGTAGCACAGATACGCAGTATTTT	CASSLGSGSTDTQYF
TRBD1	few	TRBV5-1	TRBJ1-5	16	TGCGCCAGCAGCTTGGATGGAGGGGGCGGCAATCAGCCCCAGCATTTT	CASSLDGGGGNQPQHF